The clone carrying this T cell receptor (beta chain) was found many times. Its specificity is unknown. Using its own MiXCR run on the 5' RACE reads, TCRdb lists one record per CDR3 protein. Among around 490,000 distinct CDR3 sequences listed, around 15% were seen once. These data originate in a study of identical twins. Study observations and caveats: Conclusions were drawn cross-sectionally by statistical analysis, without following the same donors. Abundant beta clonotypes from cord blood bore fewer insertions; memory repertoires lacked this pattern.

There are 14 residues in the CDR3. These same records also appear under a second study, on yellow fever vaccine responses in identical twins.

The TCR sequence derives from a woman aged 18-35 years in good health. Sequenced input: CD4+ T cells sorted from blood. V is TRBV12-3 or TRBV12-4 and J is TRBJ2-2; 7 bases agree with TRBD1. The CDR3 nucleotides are TGTGAAAGCAGGGGGTGGGCGAACACCGGGGAGCTGTTTTTT. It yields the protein CESRGWANTGELFF.